These 4 T cell receptor beta chains were all obtained from the same sample, sequenced in a study of monozygotic twins with inflammatory bowel disease. TCRdb reprocessed the 5' RACE reads, with one entry per CDR3 protein and no DNA. The sample includes more than 300,000 distinct CDR3 sequences. The sequenced material came from blood. These receptors all stem from a human donor with ulcerative colitis or Crohn's disease, or a healthy co-twin of an affected twin (not recorded which).

This chain uses TRBV4-3 with TRBJ2-1; TCRdb reports TRBD2, a call that lacks DNA to check it against. The CDR3 spans 16 residues. In germline, CDR1 is LGHNA, CDR2 YSLEER. The CDR3 sequence is CASSQVGLSSYNEQFF.

The chain couples TRBV7-3 to TRBJ2-1; TCRdb designates TRBD1, a call that cannot be tested without DNA. This CDR3 is built from 16 residues. The V gene's germline CDR1 is SGHTA and CDR2 FQGTGA. The CDR3 spells CASSFAGVSSYNEQFF.

The rearrangement links TRBV30 to TRBJ2-5. This CDR3 comprises 14 residues. Germline lookup yields CDR1 GTSNPN and CDR2 SVGIG (reference sequence). The CDR3 is CAWSVIGFGETQYF. Complete variable domain (other parts from reference TRBV30 and TRBJ2-5): SQTIHQWPATLVQPVGSPLSLECTVEGTSNPNLYWYRQAAGRGLQLLFYSVGIGQISSEVPQNLSASRPQDRQFILSSKKLLLSDSGFYLCAWSVIGFGETQYFGPGTRLLVL.

The chain links TRBV4-1 to TRBJ1-1. This CDR3 comprises 15 residues. Looked up from germline, CDR1 is MGHRA and CDR2 is YSYEKL. The chain's CDR3 is CASSQDKWANTEAFF.